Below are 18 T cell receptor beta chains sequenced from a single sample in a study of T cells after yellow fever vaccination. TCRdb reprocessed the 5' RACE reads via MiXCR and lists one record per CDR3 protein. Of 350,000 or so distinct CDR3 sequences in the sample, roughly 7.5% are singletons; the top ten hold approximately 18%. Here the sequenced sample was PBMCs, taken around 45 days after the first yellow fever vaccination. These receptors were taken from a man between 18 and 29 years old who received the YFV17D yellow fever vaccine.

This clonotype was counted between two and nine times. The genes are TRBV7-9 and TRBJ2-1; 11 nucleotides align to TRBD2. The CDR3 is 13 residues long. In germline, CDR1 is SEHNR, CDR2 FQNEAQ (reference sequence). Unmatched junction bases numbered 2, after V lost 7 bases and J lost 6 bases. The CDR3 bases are TGTGCCAGCAAGGGGACTAGCGGCAATGAGCAGTTCTTC. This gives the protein CASKGTSGNEQFF.

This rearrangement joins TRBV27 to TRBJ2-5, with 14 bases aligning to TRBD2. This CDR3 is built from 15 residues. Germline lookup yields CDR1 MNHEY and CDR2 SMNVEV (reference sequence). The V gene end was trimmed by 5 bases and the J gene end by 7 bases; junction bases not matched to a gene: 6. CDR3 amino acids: CASSLEGLAGGTQYF. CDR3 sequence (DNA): TGTGCCAGCAGTCTAGAAGGACTAGCGGGAGGGACCCAGTACTTC.

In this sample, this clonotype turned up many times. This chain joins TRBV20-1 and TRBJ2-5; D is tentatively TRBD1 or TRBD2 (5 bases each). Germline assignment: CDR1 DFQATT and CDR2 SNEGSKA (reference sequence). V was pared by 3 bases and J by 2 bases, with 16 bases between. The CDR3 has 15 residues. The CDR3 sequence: CSASDGASGQETQYF. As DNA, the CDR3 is TGCAGTGCTAGTGACGGGGCGAGTGGACAAGAGACCCAGTACTTC.

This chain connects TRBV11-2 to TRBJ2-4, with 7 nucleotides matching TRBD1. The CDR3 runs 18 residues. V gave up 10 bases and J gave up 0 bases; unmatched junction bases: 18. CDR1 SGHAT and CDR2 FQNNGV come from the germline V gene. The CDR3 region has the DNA TGTGCCACCCTCTCCCTTAGGGGGCAGGCCCTAGCCAAAAACATTCAGTACTTC. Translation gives CATLSLRGQALAKNIQYF.

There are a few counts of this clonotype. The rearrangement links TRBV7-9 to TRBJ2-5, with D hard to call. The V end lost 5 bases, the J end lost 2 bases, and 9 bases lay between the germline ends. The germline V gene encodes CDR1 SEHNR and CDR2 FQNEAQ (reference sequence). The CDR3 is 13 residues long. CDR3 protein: CASSIRAQETQYF. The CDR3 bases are TGTGCCAGCAGCATCCGGGCACAAGAGACCCAGTACTTC.

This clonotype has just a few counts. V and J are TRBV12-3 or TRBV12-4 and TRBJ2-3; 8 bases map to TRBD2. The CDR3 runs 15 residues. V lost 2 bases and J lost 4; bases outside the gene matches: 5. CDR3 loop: CASSLLGLVADTQYF. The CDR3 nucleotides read TGTGCCAGCAGTTTATTGGGACTAGTTGCAGATACGCAGTATTTT.

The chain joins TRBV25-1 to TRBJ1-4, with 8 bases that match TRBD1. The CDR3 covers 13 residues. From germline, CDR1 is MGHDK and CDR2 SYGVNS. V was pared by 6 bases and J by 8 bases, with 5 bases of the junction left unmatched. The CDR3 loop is CASSGTGVEKLFF. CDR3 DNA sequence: TGTGCCAGCAGCGGGACAGGAGTCGAAAAACTGTTTTTT.

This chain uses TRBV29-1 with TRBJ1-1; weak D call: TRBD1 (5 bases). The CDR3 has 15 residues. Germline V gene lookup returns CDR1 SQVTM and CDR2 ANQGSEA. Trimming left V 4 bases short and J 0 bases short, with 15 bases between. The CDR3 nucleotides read TGCAGCGTTGGGGGGGGATGGGGGATGAACACTGAAGCTTTCTTT. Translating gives CSVGGGWGMNTEAFF.

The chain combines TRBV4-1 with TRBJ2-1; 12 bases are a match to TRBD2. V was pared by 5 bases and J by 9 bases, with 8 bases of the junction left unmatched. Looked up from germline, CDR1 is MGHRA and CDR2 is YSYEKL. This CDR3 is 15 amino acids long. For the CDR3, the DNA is TGCGCCAGCAGCTCCCGGACTAGCGGGGAGGGTGAGCAGTTCTTC. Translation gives CASSSRTSGEGEQFF.

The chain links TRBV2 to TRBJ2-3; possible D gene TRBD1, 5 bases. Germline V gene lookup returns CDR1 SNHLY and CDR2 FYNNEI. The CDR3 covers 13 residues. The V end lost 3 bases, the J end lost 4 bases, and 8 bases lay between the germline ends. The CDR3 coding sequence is TGTGCCAGCAGTGAGCAACAGGCAGATACGCAGTATTTT. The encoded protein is CASSEQQADTQYF.

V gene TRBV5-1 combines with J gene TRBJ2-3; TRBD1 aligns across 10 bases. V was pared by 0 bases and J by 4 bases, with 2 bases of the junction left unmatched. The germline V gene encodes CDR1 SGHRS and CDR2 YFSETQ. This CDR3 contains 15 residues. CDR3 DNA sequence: TGCGCCAGCAGCTTGGGACAGGGGGCATCAGATACGCAGTATTTT. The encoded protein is CASSLGQGASDTQYF.

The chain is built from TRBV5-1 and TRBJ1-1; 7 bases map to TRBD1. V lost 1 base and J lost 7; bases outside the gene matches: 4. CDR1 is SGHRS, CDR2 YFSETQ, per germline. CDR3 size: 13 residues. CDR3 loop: CASSLPGQFEAFF. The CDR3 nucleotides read TGCGCCAGCAGCTTGCCGGGACAGTTTGAAGCTTTCTTT.

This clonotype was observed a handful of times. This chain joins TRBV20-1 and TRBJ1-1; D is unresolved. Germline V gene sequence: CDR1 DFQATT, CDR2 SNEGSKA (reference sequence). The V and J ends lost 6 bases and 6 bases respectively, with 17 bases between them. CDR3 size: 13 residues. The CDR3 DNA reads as TGCAGTGCCATCGGGCAGGATGGGGCTGAAGCTTTCTTT. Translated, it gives CSAIGQDGAEAFF.

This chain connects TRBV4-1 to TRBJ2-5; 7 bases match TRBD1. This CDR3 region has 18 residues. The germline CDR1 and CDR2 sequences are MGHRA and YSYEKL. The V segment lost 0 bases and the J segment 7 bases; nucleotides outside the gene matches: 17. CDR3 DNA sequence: TGCGCCAGCAGCCAAGAACCGATGAGGGGGCTCATGTTGGGGACCCAGTACTTC. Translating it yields CASSQEPMRGLMLGTQYF.

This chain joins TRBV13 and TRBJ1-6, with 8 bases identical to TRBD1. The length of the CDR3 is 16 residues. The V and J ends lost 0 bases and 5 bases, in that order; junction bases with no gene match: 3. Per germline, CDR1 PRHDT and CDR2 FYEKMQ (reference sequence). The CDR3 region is CASSLGTGVNNSPLHF. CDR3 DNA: TGTGCCAGCAGCTTAGGGACAGGGGTTAATAATTCACCCCTCCACTTT.

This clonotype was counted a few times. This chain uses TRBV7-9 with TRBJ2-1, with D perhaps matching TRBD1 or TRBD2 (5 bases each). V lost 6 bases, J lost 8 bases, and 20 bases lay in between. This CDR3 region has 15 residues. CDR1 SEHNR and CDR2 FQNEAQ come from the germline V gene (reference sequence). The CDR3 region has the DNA TGTGCCAGCAGGGGGGTCCCAGCCGTTACGGATGAGCAGTTCTTC. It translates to CASRGVPAVTDEQFF.

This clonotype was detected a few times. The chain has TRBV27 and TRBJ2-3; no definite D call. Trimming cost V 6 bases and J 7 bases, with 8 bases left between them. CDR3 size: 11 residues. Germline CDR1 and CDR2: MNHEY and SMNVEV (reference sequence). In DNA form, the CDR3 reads TGTGCCAGCAGCGGCAACTATACGCAGTATTTT. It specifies CASSGNYTQYF.

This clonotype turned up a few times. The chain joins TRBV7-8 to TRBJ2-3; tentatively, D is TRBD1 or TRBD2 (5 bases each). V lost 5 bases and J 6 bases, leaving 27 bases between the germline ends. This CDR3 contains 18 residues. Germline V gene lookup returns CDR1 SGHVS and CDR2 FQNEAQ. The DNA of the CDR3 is TGTGCCAGCAGCCGCCCCTCGGGTCGGGGACCAGTCAAGGATACGCAGTATTTT. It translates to CASSRPSGRGPVKDTQYF.